These T cell receptor beta chains were read from a single sample in a study of cytomegalovirus exposure and HLA in healthy donors. Here immunoSEQ multiplex PCR was the method, and the copy in TCRdb shows in-frame clones only, minus some. The sample records around 63,000 clones, about 80% being singletons. The sample taken for sequencing was PBMCs. All receptors come from a man aged 60 to 69 in good health and CMV-seropositive. CDR3s include the opening cysteine and the closing phenylalanine or tryptophan. D genes are given only for firm matches. The size of a clone is reported for some rows only, either as once, few or many, or as a class for expanded clones.

clone size,D gene,V gene,J gene,CDR3 protein,CDR3 DNA
-,TRBD2,TRBV5-1,TRBJ2-2,CASSLGLAGGPPGELFF,TGCGCCAGCAGCTTGGGACTAGCGGGGGGGCCTCCCGGGGAGCTGTTTTTT
-,-,TRBV4-2,TRBJ2-3,CASSQTFWGDSSNTDTQYF,TGTGCCAGCAGCCAAACGTTCTGGGGGGACAGCTCCAACACAGATACGCAGTATTTT
-,-,TRBV6-6,TRBJ2-5,CASSYGKAGGQETQYF,TGTGCCAGCAGTTACGGAAAGGCTGGGGGGCAAGAGACCCAGTACTTC
-,-,TRBV10-3,TRBJ1-3,CATLQISGNTIYF,TGTGCCACCCTACAGATCTCTGGAAACACCATATATTTT
-,TRBD1,TRBV5-1,TRBJ1-1,CASSFPSGGRENTEAFF,TGCGCCAGCAGCTTCCCATCAGGGGGCCGCGAGAACACTGAAGCTTTCTTT
few,-,TRBV9,TRBJ2-5,CASSGQGLKETQYF,TGTGCCAGCAGCGGCCAGGGTTTGAAGGAGACCCAGTACTTC
-,-,TRBV6-5,TRBJ1-5,CARAATGSNQPQHF,TGTGCCAGAGCGGCCACAGGGAGTAATCAGCCCCAGCATTTT
-,-,TRBV2,TRBJ1-4,CASSETRVSNEKLFF,TGTGCCAGCAGTGAAACGAGGGTCTCAAATGAAAAACTGTTTTTT
medium-sized,-,TRBV27,TRBJ1-4,CASRTGNGEKLFF,TGTGCCAGTAGGACGGGGAATGGTGAAAAACTGTTTTTT
-,TRBD1,TRBV2,TRBJ2-7,CASSVGGTGDF,TGTGCCAGCAGTGTAGGCGGGACAGGAGACTTC
-,-,TRBV11-2,TRBJ1-3,CASSLVRGSGNTIYF,TGTGCCAGCAGCTTAGTCAGGGGCTCTGGAAACACCATATATTTT
-,-,TRBV19,TRBJ2-1,CASSIGASPSDEQFF,TGTGCCAGTAGTATAGGGGCTAGCCCCAGCGATGAGCAGTTCTTC
few,TRBD2,TRBV18,TRBJ2-5,CASSPRRGDRLETQYF,TGTGCCAGCTCACCACGGCGGGGGGACCGTCTAGAGACCCAGTACTTC
-,TRBD1,TRBV7-8,TRBJ2-7,CASTLIAGTGGHEQYF,TGTGCCAGCACCTTGATAGCCGGGACAGGGGGCCACGAGCAGTACTTC
-,-,TRBV11-2,TRBJ2-1,CASSLGTPGGVEQFF,TGTGCCAGCAGCTTAGGGACCCCCGGGGGAGTCGAGCAGTTCTTC
-,TRBD2,TRBV10-1,TRBJ2-1,CASSETGLAGMAYNEQFF,TGCGCCAGCAGTGAGACGGGACTAGCGGGGATGGCCTACAATGAGCAGTTCTTC
-,TRBD2,TRBV7-2,TRBJ2-7,CASSSGGSGSPEQYF,TGTGCCAGCAGCTCGGGGGGTAGCGGGAGTCCCGAGCAGTACTTC
-,-,TRBV19,TRBJ2-5,CASSMMARGETQYF,TGTGCCAGTAGTATGATGGCAAGGGGAGAGACCCAGTACTTC
-,-,TRBV29-1,TRBJ1-2,CSVRDNYGYTF,TGCAGTGTGCGGGACAACTATGGCTACACCTTC